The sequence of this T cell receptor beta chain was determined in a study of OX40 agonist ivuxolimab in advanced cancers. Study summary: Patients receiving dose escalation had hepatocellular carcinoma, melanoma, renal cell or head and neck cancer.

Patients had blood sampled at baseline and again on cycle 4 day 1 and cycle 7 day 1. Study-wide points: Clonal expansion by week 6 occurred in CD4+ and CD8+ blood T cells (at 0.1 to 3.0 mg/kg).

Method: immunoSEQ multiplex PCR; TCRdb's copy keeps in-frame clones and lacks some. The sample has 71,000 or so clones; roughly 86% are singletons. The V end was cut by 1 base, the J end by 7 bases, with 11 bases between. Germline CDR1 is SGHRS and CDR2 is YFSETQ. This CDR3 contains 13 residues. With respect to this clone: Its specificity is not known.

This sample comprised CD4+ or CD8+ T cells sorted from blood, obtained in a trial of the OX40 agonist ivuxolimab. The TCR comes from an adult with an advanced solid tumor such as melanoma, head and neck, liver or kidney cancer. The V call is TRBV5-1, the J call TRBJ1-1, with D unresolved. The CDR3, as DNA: TGCGCCAGCAGCTTGCGCGGACGGGATGAAGCTTTCTTT. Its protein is CASSLRGRDEAFF.